A selection of T cell receptor beta chains follows, all from one sample in a study of shared clonotypes between healthy human individuals. TCRdb keeps only in-frame clones here, not all; method: immunoSEQ multiplex PCR. The sample includes 2 million to 2.5 million clones, more than 90% seen only once; the top ten take roughly 0.13%. Sequencing was done on a sample of naive CD4+ T cells sorted from blood. These TCRs come from a man aged 18 to 29 in good health. Each CDR3 is given with its conserved first and last residue. The D gene is left open where the match is weak. Clone size is given for some rows only: seen once, a few or many times, or a class if the clone is expanded.

v_call	clone_size	cdr3_length	d_call	j_call	cdr3_nt	cdr3_aa
TRBV4-1	.	14	TRBD2	TRBJ2-7	TGCGCCAGCAGCCTCCGGGGAGGGGAGGACGAGCAGTACTTC	CASSLRGGEDEQYF
TRBV29-1	.	14	TRBD1	TRBJ1-2	TGCAGCGCTGGGACAGGGGGGATTAACTATGGCTACACCTTC	CSAGTGGINYGYTF
TRBV7-2	once	13	.	TRBJ1-2	TGTGCCAGCAGCCCCGACATGTTCTATGGCTACACCTTC	CASSPDMFYGYTF
TRBV6-1	.	15	.	TRBJ1-4	TGTGCCAGCGTTAGGGGAATGGGGGTAGAAGAAAAACTGTTTTTT	CASVRGMGVEEKLFF
TRBV10-3	.	14	.	TRBJ2-2	TGTGCCATCCCCAGGACCAAAAACACCGGGGAGCTGTTTTTT	CAIPRTKNTGELFF
TRBV19	.	13	.	TRBJ1-2	TGTGCCAGTAGTTACGAAGGGGTTACTGGCTACACCTTC	CASSYEGVTGYTF
TRBV27	.	14	.	TRBJ2-1	TGTGCCAGCAGTTTTGAAAGCGGACGCGGCGAGCAGTTCTTC	CASSFESGRGEQFF
TRBV9	.	15	TRBD1	TRBJ2-2	TGTGCCAGCAGTAACACAGGGGTGGGAACCGGGGAGCTGTTTTTT	CASSNTGVGTGELFF
TRBV2	once	12	.	TRBJ1-5	TGTGCCAGCAGGGAGAATAGTCAGCCCCAGCATTTT	CASRENSQPQHF
TRBV9	.	18	.	TRBJ1-5	TGTGCCAGCAGCGTAGTGGGCAGACCCGGGCAAGGCAATCAGCCCCAGCATTTT	CASSVVGRPGQGNQPQHF
TRBV18	.	14	TRBD1	TRBJ2-7	TGTGCCAGCTCACTGGACAGGCGCTCCTACGAGCAGTACTTC	CASSLDRRSYEQYF
TRBV30	.	18	TRBD2	TRBJ2-1	TGTGCCTGGAGCCCCTTTAGCGGGAGGGCTAGCTCCTACAATGAGCAGTTCTTC	CAWSPFSGRASSYNEQFF
TRBV5-1	.	16	TRBD2	TRBJ2-7	TGCGCCAGCAGCCCCGGGGGACTAGCGGGGACCTACGAGCAGTACTTC	CASSPGGLAGTYEQYF
TRBV6-1	.	18	.	TRBJ1-6	TGTGCCAGCAGTGACCCAAGGGGTGGAAGCTCCTATAATTCACCCCTCCACTTT	CASSDPRGGSSYNSPLHF
TRBV6-5	.	15	.	TRBJ1-5	TGTGCCAGCAGCAAGACGTTGAATAGCAATCAGCCCCAGCATTTT	CASSKTLNSNQPQHF
TRBV5-6	.	12	.	TRBJ2-7	TGTGCCAGCAGCCCGTTGGGGAGCGAGCAGTACTTC	CASSPLGSEQYF
TRBV4-3	.	16	.	TRBJ2-2	TGCGCCAGCAGCCAAGATGGAGAAGGAAACACCGGGGAGCTGTTTTTT	CASSQDGEGNTGELFF
TRBV7-9	.	14	TRBD1	TRBJ2-3	TGTGCCAGCAGCTCAGACAGGGGCCCAGATACGCAGTATTTT	CASSSDRGPDTQYF
TRBV5-1	.	15	.	TRBJ2-1	TGCGCCAGCAGCTGGCTAAGCGGTGATTACAATGAGCAGTTCTTC	CASSWLSGDYNEQFF
TRBV15	.	16	TRBD1	TRBJ1-3	TGTGCCACCAGCAGAGAGGGGACAGGGGACCGAAACACCATATATTTT	CATSREGTGDRNTIYF
TRBV6-5	.	14	.	TRBJ2-1	TGTGCCATCGCCAGGAGGGCCCCGGGGAATGAGCAGTTCTTC	CAIARRAPGNEQFF
TRBV30	.	15	.	TRBJ2-5	TGTGCCTGGAGTGTACGGGGACCGGAGCGGGAGACCCAGTACTTC	CAWSVRGPERETQYF
TRBV7-2	.	16	.	TRBJ2-5	TGTGCCAGCAGCCCTGTGAGGGGCAGACGCCAAGAGACCCAGTACTTC	CASSPVRGRRQETQYF
TRBV7-8	.	13	.	TRBJ2-5	TGTGCAGGGGGATGGAAGGTCCAAGAGACCCAGTACTTC	CAGGWKVQETQYF
TRBV11-1	.	14	.	TRBJ1-1	TGTGCCAGCAGCCCGGACGTGAAACCCACTGAAGCTTTCTTT	CASSPDVKPTEAFF
TRBV6-5	.	13	.	TRBJ2-3	TGTGCCAGTCTAGCGCCGAGCACAGATACGCAGTATTTT	CASLAPSTDTQYF
TRBV10-1	.	16	.	TRBJ2-6	TGCGCCAGCAGTGAGTCTGGTCCCTCTGGGGCCAACGTCCTGACTTTC	CASSESGPSGANVLTF
TRBV5-4	.	17	.	TRBJ2-1	TGTGCCAGCAGCTTCGCCGGGACGCCAGTTAGAAACAATGAGCAGTTCTTC	CASSFAGTPVRNNEQFF